The source of this TCR beta chain is a study of cytomegalovirus exposure and HLA in healthy donors. For the study at large: Ancestry clustering placed about 80% of approximately 420 genotyped donors in the Caucasian-associated cluster.

60 Vbeta and 13 Jbeta primers were used in PCR. Authors' processing steps: Later analysis identified 80 million to 85 million unique TCR beta chains, about 11 million shared. The repertoire was sequenced with immunoSEQ multiplex PCR; TCRdb's copy has only in-frame clones and lacks some. From that table come the V and J calls and clone size; the DNA was used to work out D and trimming. The sample lists over 70,000 clones, roughly three quarters occurring once. Germline V lookup: CDR1 LNHDA, CDR2 SQIVND (reference sequence). This CDR3 has 16 residues. Trimming pared 3 bases from V and 4 bases from J, leaving 18 bases between.

The chain recombines TRBV19 with TRBJ1-2, with D perhaps TRBD1 (6 bases). Material: PBMCs. This clonotype originated in a male donor in good health and CMV-seronegative. Written as DNA, the CDR3 is TGTGCCAGTAGTATGTTAAGGGACACCTTCTCCTATGGCTACACCTTC. Residues: CASSMLRDTFSYGYTF.